The text below deals with one TCR beta chain. Its specific antigen is unknown. Base qualities are not at hand, and no much larger clone is one base apart. The germline V gene encodes CDR1 SGHRS and CDR2 YFSETQ. Trimming removed 0 bases from V and 5 bases from J, leaving 21 bases between the germline ends. The CDR3 numbers 17 residues from cysteine through phenylalanine. The DNA shown is the 51-base CDR3, in frame from base 1. This specimen comes from a study of identical twins (dated by TCRdb to about 2016). For the wider study: TCR alpha and beta repertoires from monozygotic twins, unrelated adults of various ages and cord blood were deep-sequenced to test whether fetal clonotypes persist. To rule out contamination, replicate twin experiments were performed at different times with different library preparation protocols.

Libraries came from 5' RACE. The sample was run on an Illumina HiSeq 2000. Template switching added a universal primer binding site, and the final cDNA carried a unique molecular identifier that allowed TCR cDNA molecules to be counted accurately. Specific primers in the conserved constant-segment region were used to synthesize first-strand cDNA for TCR alpha and beta chains. To control for contamination, every cDNA library carried two barcodes: a SMART-Mk sample barcode plus Illumina barcodes. TruSeq adapter sequences along with Illumina sample barcodes were introduced in two successive PCR steps. The TCR alpha and beta cDNA libraries were sequenced on the Illumina HiSeq platform using custom primers. In the original analysis: Unique molecular identifiers were extracted from raw reads with MiGEC, and CDR3 positions were determined with MiXCR. For each individual, recombination models were inferred using an EM algorithm with the repgenHMM and IGoR tools. Shared clonotype analysis was performed with the tcR package in R, normalizing sharing by the product of cloneset sizes. Out-of-frame nonproductive sequences were analyzed to study raw recombination free of thymic and clonal selection effects. The public reads were reanalyzed by TCRdb: fastp trimming at Q25, MiXCR alignment, in-frame beta chains only. Each CDR3 protein gets just one entry, which takes the most common genes and DNA from the rows behind it. TCRdb's processing, not the authors' own work, is the source of the V and J calls. For this sample there are 650,000 to 800,000 distinct CDR3 sequences; around 8.3% appear just once. The ten largest clones take up 0.8% to 1% of the sample.

Every donor in the study was a healthy Caucasian. The twin cohort consisted of three pairs of female monozygotic twins, all aged 18 to 29 years. RNA for TCR libraries was isolated from peripheral blood mononuclear cells. Findings and caveats that apply to the study as a whole: Out-of-frame TCR alpha sequences shared between twins showed an excess of low generation-probability sequences compared with coincidental sharing between unrelated individuals. Excess twin sharing in beta out-of-frame sequences was weaker because fewer shared sequences lowered the signal-to-noise ratio. Zero-insertion analyses could be partly confounded by invariant T cells such as MAIT and iNKT, although diverse VJ usage argued against such confounding for most clonotypes. In monozygotic twins, out-of-frame TCR alpha sharing was systematically underestimated by recombination models, although the models agreed with sharing between unrelated individuals. Fewer insertions were carried by abundant cord blood beta clonotypes; a weaker similar trend was observed in young adult naive repertoires, while no such trend was observed in memory repertoires. Because the same donors could not be followed over many years, the conclusions relied on cross-sectional statistical analysis.

Another study also made use of these data, one on yellow fever vaccine responses in identical twins. As the second study states: The T cell response to vaccination in identical twins was reported by the authors to appear partly convergent and partly personalized. In identical twins, the study followed T cell clones that responded to the vaccine with precision.

This sequence originates from a woman between 18 and 29 years old in good health. The chain was built from TRBV5-1 and TRBJ2-7, with the D segment possibly TRBD1 or TRBD2, each aligning over 5 bases. The sample was PBMCs. The CDR3 region: CASSLAQGTTSSDEQYF. The nucleotide sequence reads as follows: TGCGCCAGCAGCTTGGCCCAAGGGACCACCTCTTCGGACGAGCAGTACTTC.